Detailed here is one T cell receptor beta chain. Its antigen is unidentified. Assay: immunoSEQ multiplex PCR; the TCRdb copy retains only in-frame clones and omits some. The data contain around 40,000 clones, over 75% of them singletons. Germline values: CDR1 SGHRS, CDR2 YFSETQ. The V segment lost 4 bases and the J segment 3 bases; nucleotides outside the gene matches: 3. This CDR3 is 13 amino acids long. Each patient relapsed following autologous stem cell transplantation, and prior brentuximab vedotin exposure differed. The entry originates in a study of PD-1 blockade in classical Hodgkin lymphoma. Study results and caveats: Baseline diversity was lower in partial responders and progressors than complete responders. Reasons behind the repertoire differences stay unclear, perhaps disease activity or earlier therapy. Reports indicated that newly diagnosed patients had lower baseline TCR diversity than healthy donors did.

The sequenced sample was peripheral blood mononuclear cells (PBMCs), obtained at baseline. This clonotype was obtained from a human donor with classical Hodgkin lymphoma. The rearrangement uses TRBV5-1 and TRBJ1-2, with 7 bases that match TRBD1. The CDR3 DNA reads TGCGCCAGCAGCGCCACAGGGGACTATGGCTACACCTTC. It translates to CASSATGDYGYTF.